The sample holds a few counts of the clone carrying this TCR beta chain. The sample belongs to a study of tumor-infiltrating lymphocytes in localized non-small cell lung cancer. Study-wide context: Tumor tissue and non-adjacent uninvolved lung came from each patient.

Germline CDR1 is SGDLS and CDR2 is YYNGEE. With V trimmed by 0 bases and J by 4 bases, 8 bases remained unmatched. This CDR3 is 18 amino acids long. Generated by immunoSEQ multiplex PCR, the TCRdb table keeps only in-frame clones and is missing some. The sample lists fewer than 13,000 clones, about 62% seen once, with about 9.1% in the top ten. V is TRBV9 and J is TRBJ2-5; 14 bases are a match to TRBD2. Material: lung tumor tissue. This sequence was found in a human donor with non-small cell lung cancer. CDR3 DNA: TGTGCCAGCAGCGTAGCTAAGGGGACTAGCGGGAGAACAGAGACCCAGTACTTC. This encodes CASSVAKGTSGRTETQYF.